These 21 T cell receptor beta chains came from one sample sequenced in a study of shared clonotypes between healthy human individuals. TCRdb's table, derived via immunoSEQ multiplex PCR, lists solely in-frame clones and lacks some. The top ten clones hold 10% of a sample with roughly 300,000 clones, over 70% of them seen once. Material for sequencing was memory CD4+ T cells sorted from blood. Subset in this sample: CD45RA-negative fraction. The receptors derive from a young man in good health.

This chain uses TRBV7-8 with TRBJ2-1; D is possibly TRBD2 (6 bases). CDR1 is SGHVS and CDR2 is FQNEAQ in the germline V gene. The CDR3 covers 14 residues. Trimming cost V 6 bases and J 8 bases, with 17 bases left between them. The CDR3, as DNA: TGTGCCAGCAGTTACCGATTTACGGGGGATGAGCAGTTCTTC. Residues: CASSYRFTGDEQFF.

The chain uses TRBV5-4 and TRBJ2-5; possible D gene TRBD2, 6 bases. With 0 bases removed from V and 9 bases from J, the gap between germline ends came to 21 bases. Germline CDR1 SGHNT, CDR2 YYREEE (reference sequence). The CDR3 is 16 amino acids. In DNA form, the CDR3 reads TGTGCCAGCAGCTTGGGAGGTAGCGGTTCAATTAAGGCCCAGTACTTC. As protein: CASSLGGSGSIKAQYF. The variable domain in full, completed from reference TRBV5-4 and TRBJ2-5, reads ETGVTQSPTHLIKTRGQQVTLRCSSQSGHNTVSWYQQALGQGPQFIFQYYREEENGRGNFPPRFSGLQFPNYSSELNVNALELDDSALYLCASSLGGSGSIKAQYFGPGTRLLVL.

The chain combines TRBV10-2 with TRBJ2-5; D call uncertain. Trimming stripped 7 bases from V and 1 base from J, with 7 bases between. CDR1 and CDR2 from the germline V gene are WSHSY and SAAADI. The CDR3 is made up of 12 amino acids. The DNA for the CDR3 is TGCGCCAGCACTGTGGGCCAAGAGACCCAGTACTTC. It yields the protein CASTVGQETQYF.

V gene TRBV18 combines with J gene TRBJ2-3, with 8 positions matching TRBD2. V was clipped by 3 bases and J by 1 base; unmatched bases: 6. Germline CDR1 and CDR2: KGHSH and LQKENI. This CDR3 is built from 16 residues. The CDR3 loop is CASSPLGAGGTDTQYF. DNA for the CDR3: TGTGCCAGCTCACCCCTTGGAGCGGGGGGCACAGATACGCAGTATTTT.

V usage is TRBV19 and J usage is TRBJ2-1; D is uncertain. V was pared by 3 bases and J by 8 bases, with 11 bases between. Germline V CDR1 and CDR2: LNHDA, SQIVND (reference sequence). This CDR3 spans 13 amino acids. The CDR3 DNA reads TGTGCCAGTAGTATCGGTCGGCGCGATGAGCAGTTCTTC. Its protein is CASSIGRRDEQFF.

The chain carries TRBV27 and TRBJ2-7; 11 nucleotides agree with TRBD2. The junction had 7 bases not matched to a gene; V was cut back by 5 bases and J by 4 bases. Germline CDR1 and CDR2: MNHEY and SMNVEV (reference sequence). CDR3 length: 15 amino acids. Written as DNA, the CDR3 is TGTGCCAGCAGTCACACTAGCGGGAGCCGGTACGAGCAGTACTTC. Amino acids: CASSHTSGSRYEQYF.

This chain joins TRBV5-1 and TRBJ2-4, with 7 bases matching TRBD1. The CDR3 consists of 14 residues. J gave up 9 bases and V 0 bases, and 6 bases lay outside the gene matches. CDR1 SGHRS and CDR2 YFSETQ come from the germline V gene. The CDR3: CASSLDRGQSIQYF. CDR3 nucleotide sequence: TGCGCCAGCAGCTTGGACAGGGGACAAAGCATTCAGTACTTC.

The chain recombines TRBV6-1 with TRBJ2-2; no reliable D call. Germline-derived CDR1 and CDR2 are MNHNS and SASEGT. Trimming stripped 3 bases from V and 4 bases from J, with 12 bases between. CDR3 length: 15 residues. CDR3 in DNA: TGTGCCAGCAGTGACGTTGCAGTCAGCACCGGGGAGCTGTTTTTT. Its translation: CASSDVAVSTGELFF.

This chain joins TRBV2 and TRBJ2-2; the match to TRBD2 covers 12 bases. The V and J ends lost 6 bases and 1 base, in that order; junction bases with no gene match: 0. Per germline, CDR1 SNHLY and CDR2 FYNNEI. The CDR3 is 15 amino acids. CDR3 DNA sequence: TGTGCCAGCAGGGGACTAGCGGGGAACACCGGGGAGCTGTTTTTT. Its protein is CASRGLAGNTGELFF.

The chain combines TRBV18 with TRBJ1-3; TRBD1 aligns across 10 bases. Germline V gives CDR1 KGHSH, CDR2 LQKENI. The V and J ends lost 8 bases and 2 bases, in that order; junction bases with no gene match: 0. The CDR3 consists of 13 residues. The CDR3 bases are TGTGCCAGCGGACAGGGGGCTGGAAACACCATATATTTT. Its translation is CASGQGAGNTIYF.

This clone has a single count. For the CDR3, the DNA is TGTGCCAGCAGTGAAGTAAACTTACAGTATTTT. Translating it yields CASSEVNLQYF. The genes are TRBV6-1 and TRBJ2-3; D is undetermined. Looked up from germline, CDR1 is MNHNS and CDR2 is SASEGT. The CDR3 extends over 11 amino acids. Trimming removed 1 base at V and 12 bases at J, with 8 bases between.

This clone was counted between two and nine times. The rearrangement uses TRBV19 and TRBJ2-1, with D unclear. The CDR3 spans 12 residues. The V end lost 5 bases, the J end lost 6 bases, and 8 bases lay between the germline ends. Germline values: CDR1 LNHDA, CDR2 SQIVND (reference sequence). The CDR3, as DNA: TGTGCCAGTAGTTCTAAGCTCAATGAGCAGTTCTTC. Encoded protein: CASSSKLNEQFF.

The rearrangement links TRBV18 to TRBJ2-2; no clear D. The CDR3 runs 14 residues. Germline V lookup: CDR1 KGHSH, CDR2 LQKENI. V was pared by 0 bases and J by 4 bases, with 6 bases between. The DNA of the CDR3 is TGTGCCAGCTCACCACCCCTTAGCACCGGGGAGCTGTTTTTT. Encoded protein: CASSPPLSTGELFF.

The gene calls are TRBV5-5 and TRBJ1-5; 10 bases align to TRBD1. V dropped 4 bases and J dropped 5; count of bases not matched to a gene: 12. CDR3 size: 17 residues. The germline V gene encodes CDR1 SGHKS and CDR2 YYEKEE (reference sequence). The CDR3 here is CASSRLISGTGDQPQHF. The DNA of the CDR3 is TGTGCCAGCAGCCGGCTAATTTCCGGGACAGGGGATCAGCCCCAGCATTTT.

V and J are TRBV5-6 and TRBJ1-5; 7 bases match TRBD1. This CDR3 has 16 amino acids. Trimming took 3 bases from V and 0 from J; bases not matched to a gene: 6. CDR1 and CDR2 (germline): SGHDT, YYEEEE. The CDR3 DNA reads as TGTGCCAGCAGCTCTACAGGGGTCGATAGCAATCAGCCCCAGCATTTT. It codes for CASSSTGVDSNQPQHF.

The chain uses TRBV6-1 and TRBJ1-4; TRBD1 matches 7 bases. The CDR3 is 15 amino acids. In germline, CDR1 is MNHNS, CDR2 SASEGT. J was trimmed by 7 bases and V by 5 bases; bases with no gene match: 10. DNA of the CDR3: TGTGCCAGCAGTCCAGGGGGGGGCTGGGGTGAAAAACTGTTTTTT. The encoded protein is CASSPGGGWGEKLFF.

In this sample, this clone turned up many times. This chain joins TRBV5-4 and TRBJ2-3, with TRBD1 identical over 7 bases. Germline V lookup: CDR1 SGHNT, CDR2 YYREEE (reference sequence). CDR3 length: 15 amino acids. V dropped 3 bases and J dropped 4; count of bases not matched to a gene: 8. The CDR3 region is CASSSTGKMADTQYF. CDR3 nucleotide sequence: TGTGCCAGCAGCTCGACAGGGAAAATGGCAGATACGCAGTATTTT.

The genes are TRBV5-1 and TRBJ1-1; 8 positions match TRBD1. The CDR3 is 17 amino acids. Germline V gives CDR1 SGHRS, CDR2 YFSETQ. V shed 1 base and J 0 bases; nucleotides not matched to a gene: 8. The CDR3 nucleotides are TGCGCCAGCAGCTTGCGACAGGGGAGGCTAGTGAACACTGAAGCTTTCTTT. It encodes CASSLRQGRLVNTEAFF.

This clone was picked up one time. The chain links TRBV5-1 to TRBJ2-5, with TRBD2 identical over 12 bases. Trimming cost V 3 bases and J 5 bases; bases outside gene matches: 5. The CDR3 totals 15 residues. Germline CDR1 SGHRS, CDR2 YFSETQ. CDR3 in amino acids: CASSSLAGGGETQYF. The CDR3 DNA reads TGCGCCAGCAGCTCCCTAGCGGGAGGGGGCGAGACCCAGTACTTC.

The chain joins TRBV6-5 to TRBJ2-2; TRBD2 agrees at 9 bases. The CDR3 is 14 residues long. Germline CDR1 MNHEY, CDR2 SVGAGI. V lost 6 bases, J lost 1 base, and 0 bases stayed unmatched. The chain's CDR3 is CASRREGNTGELFF. The CDR3 bases are TGTGCCAGCAGGCGGGAGGGGAACACCGGGGAGCTGTTTTTT.

Written as DNA, the CDR3 is TGTGCCAGCAGCCGTAGCGGACAGAACTATGGCTACACCTTC. Protein sequence: CASSRSGQNYGYTF. V is TRBV7-9 and J is TRBJ1-2, with TRBD1 as a possible D gene (6 bases). Germline lookup yields CDR1 SEHNR and CDR2 FQNEAQ (reference sequence). Trimming took off 5 bases at V and 2 bases at J, with 12 bases between the two ends. The CDR3 covers 14 residues.